A single sample gave rise to the 13 T cell receptor beta chains below, sequenced in a study of T cell repertoires in cytomegalovirus infection. A single record per CDR3 protein comes from TCRdb applying MiXCR to the reads. The sample includes a few hundred thousand distinct CDR3 sequences, approximately 10% of them seen just once. Material: PBMCs. These TCRs come from a human donor in good health (CMV status not recorded). Some clones in this sample may be carry-over from other donors' samples.

Ten or more counts support this clonotype. This chain connects TRBV19 to TRBJ2-1; D gene ambiguous. V dropped 9 bases and J dropped 7 bases, with 16 bases sitting between them. The CDR3 length is 13 residues. Germline lookup yields CDR1 LNHDA and CDR2 SQIVND (reference sequence). Written as DNA, the CDR3 is TGTGCCAGCAGTGGGGTAGTTTTGAATGAGCAGTTCTTC. Encoded protein: CASSGVVLNEQFF. Together with reference TRBV19 and TRBJ2-1, the CDR3 gives the full variable domain: DGGITQSPKYLFRKEGQNVTLSCEQNLNHDAMYWYRQDPGQGLRLIYYSQIVNDFQKGDIAEGYSVSREKKESFPLTVTSAQKNPTAFYLCASSGVVLNEQFFGPGTRLTVL.

This clonotype was detected only a few times. This chain joins TRBV29-1 and TRBJ2-7, with TRBD2 as a possible D gene (6 bases). The CDR3 is 14 amino acids. Germline values: CDR1 SQVTM, CDR2 ANQGSEA. The V end lost 7 bases, the J end lost 0 bases, and 16 bases lay between the germline ends. The CDR3 sequence is CSATGGTGSYEQYF. The CDR3 bases are TGCAGCGCGACGGGCGGGACGGGCTCCTACGAGCAGTACTTC.

This clonotype showed up just a few times. This chain joins TRBV28 and TRBJ2-2; D is uncertain. This CDR3 has 15 amino acids. Germline V gene lookup returns CDR1 MDHEN and CDR2 SYDVKM. Trimming took off 5 bases at V and 3 bases at J, with 13 bases between the two ends. The CDR3 nucleotides read TGTGCCAGCAGTAAGTGGCAGTTATACACCGGGGAGCTGTTTTTT. It is translated as CASSKWQLYTGELFF.

This clonotype was counted ten times or more. The chain is built from TRBV25-1 and TRBJ2-7, with 7 bases identical to TRBD1. V shed 5 bases and J 4 bases; nucleotides not matched to a gene: 11. Germline-derived CDR1 and CDR2 are MGHDK and SYGVNS. The CDR3 spans 15 residues. CDR3 DNA: TGTGCCAGCAGTTCCCAACAGGGGAATACATACGAGCAGTACTTC. Translation: CASSSQQGNTYEQYF.

This clonotype occurred a few times. V gene TRBV29-1 combines with J gene TRBJ1-2; 10 nucleotides align to TRBD1. In germline, CDR1 is SQVTM, CDR2 ANQGSEA. This CDR3 comprises 16 residues. Trimming removed 3 bases from V and 4 bases from J; junction bases left unmatched: 11. Here the CDR3 DNA reads TGCAGCGTTGACCCCGGGACAGGGGCCCACATCTATGGCTACACCTTC. Its translation: CSVDPGTGAHIYGYTF.

V is TRBV7-2 and J is TRBJ1-5; TRBD1 matches 10 bases. CDR1 and CDR2 (germline): SGHTA, FQGNSA. The junction had 3 bases not matched to a gene; V was cut back by 5 bases and J by 11 bases. This CDR3 is built from 12 residues. The CDR3 protein is CASSEGTGAQHF. The CDR3 DNA follows: TGTGCCAGCAGCGAGGGGACAGGGGCCCAGCATTTT.

This clonotype was counted between two and nine times. The rearrangement uses TRBV18 and TRBJ1-1, with D uncertain. The CDR3 has 15 residues. V shed 3 bases and J shed 4 bases, with 15 bases lying between them. Germline CDR1 KGHSH, CDR2 LQKENI. The CDR3 DNA sequence: TGTGCCAGCTCACCCACCTCTGGGATTGGCACTGAAGCTTTCTTT. Translated, it gives CASSPTSGIGTEAFF. Drawing the rest from reference TRBV18 and TRBJ1-1, the complete variable domain is NAGVMQNPRHLVRRRGQEARLRCSPMKGHSHVYWYRQLPEEGLKFMVYLQKENIIDESGMPKERFSAEFPKEGPSILRIQQVVRGDSAAYFCASSPTSGIGTEAFFGQGTRLTVV.

In its sample, this clonotype was seen many times. The rearrangement uses TRBV7-2 and TRBJ1-1, with TRBD1 identical over 7 bases. The V and J ends lost 6 bases and 1 base, in that order; junction bases with no gene match: 5. Germline values: CDR1 SGHTA, CDR2 FQGNSA. The CDR3 has 14 amino acids. CDR3 coding DNA: TGTGCCAGCAGTCCTGGACAGGCGAACACTGAAGCTTTCTTT. Translated, it gives CASSPGQANTEAFF.

This clonotype was observed many times. In DNA form, the CDR3 reads TGTGCCAGCAGCGACAGGGTTGGCTACACCTTC. The encoded protein is CASSDRVGYTF. The genes are TRBV7-2 and TRBJ1-2; the match to TRBD1 covers 7 bases. Germline CDR1 is SGHTA and CDR2 is FQGNSA. The CDR3 covers 11 residues. J gave up 7 bases and V 5 bases, and 1 base lay outside the gene matches.

At least ten counts were recorded for this clonotype. This chain uses TRBV7-2 with TRBJ2-1; 11 bases are shared with TRBD2. The germline gives CDR1 SGHTA, CDR2 FQGNSA. CDR3 length equals 16 residues. The ends lost 5 bases at V and 12 bases at J; junction bases unmatched: 15. The CDR3 is CASSRGGVAGGPGQFF. The CDR3 nucleotides are TGTGCCAGCAGCCGGGGGGGGGTAGCGGGAGGGCCGGGGCAGTTCTTC.

This chain joins TRBV19 and TRBJ2-1; 12 bases are shared with TRBD2. In germline, CDR1 is LNHDA, CDR2 SQIVND (reference sequence). The CDR3 has 20 amino acids. V trimming: 1 base; J trimming: 0 bases; junction bases outside the gene matches: 10. CDR3 in DNA: TGTGCCAGTAGTATAGCGGTCCTAGCGGGAGGGCCCCGCTCCTACAATGAGCAGTTCTTC. Amino acids: CASSIAVLAGGPRSYNEQFF.

The sample holds many counts of this clonotype. The CDR3 sequence: CATSRAISTTGELFF. The CDR3 bases are TGTGCCACCAGCAGAGCGATAAGTACCACCGGGGAGCTGTTTTTT. V gene TRBV15 combines with J gene TRBJ2-2; D call uncertain. V was shortened by 1 base and J by 4 bases, with 10 bases between the two germline ends. CDR1 LNHNV and CDR2 YYDKDF come from the germline V gene (reference sequence). This CDR3 is 15 amino acids long.

The chain combines TRBV20-1 with TRBJ2-7; D is perhaps TRBD2 (5 bases). With 7 bases removed from V and 6 bases from J, the gap between germline ends came to 19 bases. CDR1 DFQATT and CDR2 SNEGSKA come from the germline V gene (reference sequence). The CDR3 totals 13 residues. CDR3 DNA sequence: TGCAGTGGAACAATTCGACTACGGGGCGAGCAGTACTTC. This encodes CSGTIRLRGEQYF.